This entry features one T cell receptor beta chain sequence. No cognate antigen has been identified for it. No much larger clone exists at a distance of one base, and base qualities are not known. The sample comes from a study of T cell responses to AZD1222 COVID-19 vaccine (dated by TCRdb to 2020 to 2023). Looking at the study overall: AZD1222 recipients given second doses at about 4 weeks or at about 12 weeks were pooled, since spike-specific TCR depth and breadth were not found to differ between the two schedules. A total of under 250 trial participants underwent TCR sequencing, of whom under 220 had received two doses of AZD1222 and 26 had received two doses of the MenACWY control vaccine. Enrollment into the trials was organized by age into subgroups of 18-55, 56-69 and 70-plus years, and those subgroups contained roughly 150, 30 and 60 TCR-sequenced participants, respectively.

The sample's time point label is to be understood as: baseline before first vaccination. Vaccinee samples came from UK trials COV001 and COV002, including a single-blind randomized controlled phase 2/3 trial of AZD1222 (ChAdOx1 nCoV-19) in healthy adults. For TCRbeta chain sequencing, PBMC samples were collected from trial participants at day 0 and at day 28 after the second dose. The CDR3 regions of human TCRbeta chains were subjected to immunosequencing. The original pipeline was this. TCRs in the repertoires were compared against a reference library of SARS-CoV-2-specific TCRs that had been generated with the MIRA antigen-specificity platform. Breadth was defined as the fraction of unique TCRs that were SARS-CoV-2-associated. Depth was defined as the fraction of total T cells that were SARS-CoV-2-associated. Each spike-specific TCR was assigned to its reactive spike region and to a CD4 or CD8 class using the MIRA data. Log10-transformed breadth and depth values were compared by one-way ANOVA with Sidak's multiple comparisons tests. Here the immuneACCESS table is served through TCRdb, limited to in-frame sequences with V and J called. Missing clones are a known gap in these copies; in checked studies unresolved V genes cover under half, and the rest lacks a known reason. V, J and clone size derive from that table, while D and trimming were established from the DNA sequence. The sample includes fewer than 110,000 clones, with roughly 90% observed a single time. About 7% of the sample is held by the ten biggest clonotypes.

Overall results and qualifications from the work: Only five to seven AZD1222 recipients were SARS-CoV-2 seropositive at baseline, limiting conclusions about previously exposed vaccinees. Because no day 14 peak-response samples were available, repertoires were characterized only after the peak T cell response. A significant rise in spike-specific TCR breadth and depth was observed after two AZD1222 doses relative to day 0 and relative to MenACWY recipients. In the small 56-69-year group, the increase in depth fell short of significance, most likely because of low power. Nearly half of unique spike-specific TCRs reportedly recognized epitopes outside regions mutated in the B.1.351 and B.1.1.7 variants. Most participants were white British and females outnumbered males, and the authors suggested that clonal diversity may have been underestimated. The whole spike protein was spanned by vaccine-associated CD4 TCRs, and dominant responses were seen in regions 160-218 and 743-854.

The CDR3 runs 17 residues from the cysteine to the phenylalanine. Left in the record is the CDR3 DNA by itself, 51 bases read in frame from the first base. Sequences LGHNA (CDR1) and YNFKEQ (CDR2) are obtained from the germline V gene. The V end loses 0 bases and the J end loses 1 base, and a stretch of 16 bases separates them. This chain joins TRBV4-2 to TRBJ2-7; a tentative D call is TRBD2 (6 bases match). This receptor was taken from an adult in good health. The sequencing here drew on peripheral blood, taken on day 0 of AZD1222 vaccination. The CDR3 protein: CASSQDWASVVSYEQYF. The DNA is as follows: TGTGCCAGCAGCCAAGATTGGGCTAGCGTGGTTTCCTACGAGCAGTACTTC.